The sequence of this T cell receptor beta chain was determined in a study of molecular identifiers for immune sequencing clone quantification. Looking at the study overall: In replicates, RNA from roughly 18,000 or 92,000 naive CD8 cells was split five ways, four sequenced.

The study's findings and limits: Highly expanded clone sizes could be underestimated through barcode sharing by identical TCR molecules. Clonotypes topping 20 RNA copies carried over 97% of effector molecules but under 1% of naive ones.

Researchers sorted naive CD8 T cells as cells that were CD8+CD4-CCR7+CD45RA+. TCRdb independently ran MiXCR on the PCR reads; one entry per CDR3 protein. The data show some 320,000 distinct CDR3 sequences, about 21% seen once. This clonotype was detected many times. The antigen remains undetermined. Germline V gene lookup returns CDR1 MDHEN and CDR2 SYDVKM. This CDR3 spans 14 amino acids. V was cut by 4 bases and J by 4 bases, with 14 bases left in between. This sequence originates from a human donor in good health. Some libraries in this study had Jurkat cell RNA spiked in. The sequencing sample was made of naive CD8+ T cells from blood, with Jurkat cell RNA spiked in. The sample's subset: FACS-sorted CD8+CD4-CCR7+CD45RA+ naive T cells. The rearrangement joins TRBV28 to TRBJ2-7; no clear D gene. The CDR3 protein is CASSSGLLSYEQYF. The CDR3 nucleotides are TGTGCCAGCAGTTCCGGGCTTCTGTCGTACGAGCAGTACTTC.